This T cell receptor (beta chain) was sequenced during a study of OX40 agonist ivuxolimab in advanced cancers. Study outcomes and limitations: Expanded clones belonging to CD8+ T cells outnumbered, on average, those of CD4+. Also present in some nonresponders was a low level of normalized T-cell clonal expansion.

The table came from immunoSEQ multiplex PCR; TCRdb's copy has only in-frame clones and leaves some out. The sample holds about 19,000 clones, 80% to 90% seen once. Comments on this clone: Its antigen remains unknown.

Germline trimming cut 6 bases from V and 2 bases from J; bases unmatched to any gene: 2. CDR3 size: 15 residues. Germline values: CDR1 LNHDA, CDR2 SQIVND (reference sequence). This TCR came from an adult with an advanced solid tumor such as melanoma, head and neck, liver or kidney cancer. The specimen was CD4+ or CD8+ T cells sorted from blood, collected in a trial of the OX40 agonist ivuxolimab. The V and J genes are TRBV19 and TRBJ2-3; 13 nucleotides align to TRBD2. CDR3 protein: CASRTSGGYTDTQYF. Here the CDR3 DNA reads TGTGCCAGTAGGACTAGCGGGGGGTACACAGATACGCAGTATTTT.